This entry concerns a single T cell receptor (beta chain). The CDR3 runs to 14 residues. Germline CDR1 and CDR2: MGHRA and YSYEKL. The germline V and J ends were trimmed by 1 base and 4 bases, with 5 bases remaining between them. This specimen belongs to a study of blood T cell repertoires in COVID-19. Study details: PBMCs, B-cell-depleted T cells, or T cells were the source of the cDNA or gDNA that made up the material.

Participants spanned ages about 18 to 90 years and resided in roughly 22 US areas. In Cohort 3, a recovered donor had either two negative PCRs, clearance, or symptom resolution. The authors' processing: Amplification of reference gene primers provided the estimated nucleated cell counts. Method: immunoSEQ multiplex PCR; TCRdb's copy keeps in-frame clones and lacks some. V, J and clone size were drawn from that table, and D and trimming were deduced from the DNA. The table records nearly 250,000 clones, approximately 85% of them present only once. This sequence originates from a woman aged 45-65 years who had recovered from COVID-19. Sequenced: PBMCs or T cells enriched from blood (not recorded which). The V and J genes are TRBV4-1 and TRBJ1-6; D remains ambiguous. CDR3 DNA: TGCGCCAGCAGCCAAGGGCAATATAATTCACCCCTCCACTTT. Residues: CASSQGQYNSPLHF.